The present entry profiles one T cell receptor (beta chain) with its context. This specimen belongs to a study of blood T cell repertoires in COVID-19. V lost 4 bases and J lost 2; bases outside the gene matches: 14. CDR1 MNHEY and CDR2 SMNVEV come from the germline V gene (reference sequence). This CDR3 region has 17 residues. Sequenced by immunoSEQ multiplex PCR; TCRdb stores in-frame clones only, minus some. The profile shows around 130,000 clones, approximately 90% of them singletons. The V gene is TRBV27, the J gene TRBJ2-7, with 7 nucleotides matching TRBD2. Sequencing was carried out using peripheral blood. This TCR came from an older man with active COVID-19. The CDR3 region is CASSSSMTSNLPYEQYF. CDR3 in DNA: TGTGCCAGCAGTTCCTCGATGACTAGCAACCTTCCCTACGAGCAGTACTTC.